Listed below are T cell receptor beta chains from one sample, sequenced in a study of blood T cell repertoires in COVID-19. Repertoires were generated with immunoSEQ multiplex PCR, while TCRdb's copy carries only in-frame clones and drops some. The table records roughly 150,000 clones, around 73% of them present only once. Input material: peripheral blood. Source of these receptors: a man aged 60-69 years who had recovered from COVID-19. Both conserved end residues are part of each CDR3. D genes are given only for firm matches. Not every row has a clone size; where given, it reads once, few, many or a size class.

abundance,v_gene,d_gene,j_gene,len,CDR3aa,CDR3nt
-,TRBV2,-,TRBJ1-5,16,CASRGRWRGGNQPQHF,TGTGCCAGCCGGGGACGGTGGCGGGGTGGCAATCAGCCCCAGCATTTT
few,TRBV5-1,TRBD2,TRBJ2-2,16,CASSLVASGNTGELFF,TGCGCCAGCAGCTTGGTGGCTAGCGGGAACACCGGGGAGCTGTTTTTT
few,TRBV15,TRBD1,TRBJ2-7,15,CATSRDKDRGNEQYF,TGTGCCACCAGCAGAGATAAGGACAGGGGGAACGAGCAGTACTTC
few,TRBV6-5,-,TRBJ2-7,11,CASRSVYEQYF,TGTGCCAGCAGATCCGTCTACGAGCAGTACTTC
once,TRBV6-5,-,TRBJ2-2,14,CASSYSSVAGELFF,TGTGCCAGCAGTTACTCCAGTGTCGCCGGGGAGCTGTTTTTT
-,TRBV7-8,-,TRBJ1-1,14,CASSLGAGNTEAFF,TGTGCCAGCAGCTTAGGGGCAGGCAACACTGAAGCTTTCTTT
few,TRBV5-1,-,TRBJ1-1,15,CASSLEGVANTEAFF,TGCGCCAGCAGCTTGGAGGGGGTTGCGAACACTGAAGCTTTCTTT
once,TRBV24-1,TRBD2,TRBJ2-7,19,CATSDPDTGLAAVSYEQYF,TGTGCCACCAGTGATCCTGATACGGGACTAGCGGCAGTCTCCTACGAGCAGTACTTC
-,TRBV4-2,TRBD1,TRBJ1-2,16,CASSQNDGQGQNGYTF,TGTGCCAGCAGCCAAAACGACGGACAGGGACAAAATGGCTACACCTTC
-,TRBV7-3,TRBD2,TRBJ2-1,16,CASSSNSGSSYNEQFF,TGTGCCAGCAGCTCGAACAGCGGGAGCTCCTACAATGAGCAGTTCTTC
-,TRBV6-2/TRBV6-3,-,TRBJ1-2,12,CASSYTIYGYTF,TGTGCCAGCAGTTACACTATCTATGGCTACACCTTC
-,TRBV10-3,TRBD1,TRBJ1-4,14,CASRGQDYNEKLFF,TGTGCCAGCCGGGGACAGGACTATAATGAAAAACTGTTTTTT
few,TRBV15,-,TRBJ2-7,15,CATSRDQGGFNEQYF,TGTGCCACCAGCAGAGATCAGGGGGGATTCAACGAGCAGTACTTC
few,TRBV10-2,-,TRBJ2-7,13,CASSVEGFYEQYF,TGCGCCAGCAGTGTAGAGGGATTCTACGAGCAGTACTTC
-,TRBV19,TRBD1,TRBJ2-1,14,CASSDRDRYNEQFF,TGTGCCAGTAGTGACCGGGACAGGTACAATGAGCAGTTCTTC
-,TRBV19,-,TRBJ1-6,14,CASSIDRGSSPLHF,TGTGCCAGTAGTATAGACAGGGGCAGTTCACCCCTCCACTTT
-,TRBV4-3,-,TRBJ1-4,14,CASRKNPGGTELFF,TGCGCCAGCCGGAAGAATCCGGGGGGGACGGAACTGTTTTTT
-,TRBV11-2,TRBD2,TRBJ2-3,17,CASSPPTSGPSTDTQYF,TGTGCCAGCAGCCCCCCGACTAGCGGCCCTAGCACAGATACGCAGTATTTT
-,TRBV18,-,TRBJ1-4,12,CASSQSFEKLFF,TGTGCCAGCTCACAATCATTTGAAAAACTGTTTTTT
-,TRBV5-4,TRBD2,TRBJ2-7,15,CASSLALAGLYEQYF,TGTGCCAGCAGCTTGGCTCTAGCGGGGCTCTACGAGCAGTACTTC
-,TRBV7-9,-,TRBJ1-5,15,CASSPGGSSNQPQHF,TGTGCCAGCAGCCCCGGGGGTAGCAGCAATCAGCCCCAGCATTTT
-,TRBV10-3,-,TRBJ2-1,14,CAISSRAPYNEQFF,TGTGCCATCAGTAGCAGGGCCCCCTACAATGAGCAGTTCTTC
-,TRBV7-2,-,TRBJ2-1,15,CASSLSIGLAYEQFF,TGTGCCAGCAGCTTATCAATAGGGCTAGCATATGAGCAGTTCTTC